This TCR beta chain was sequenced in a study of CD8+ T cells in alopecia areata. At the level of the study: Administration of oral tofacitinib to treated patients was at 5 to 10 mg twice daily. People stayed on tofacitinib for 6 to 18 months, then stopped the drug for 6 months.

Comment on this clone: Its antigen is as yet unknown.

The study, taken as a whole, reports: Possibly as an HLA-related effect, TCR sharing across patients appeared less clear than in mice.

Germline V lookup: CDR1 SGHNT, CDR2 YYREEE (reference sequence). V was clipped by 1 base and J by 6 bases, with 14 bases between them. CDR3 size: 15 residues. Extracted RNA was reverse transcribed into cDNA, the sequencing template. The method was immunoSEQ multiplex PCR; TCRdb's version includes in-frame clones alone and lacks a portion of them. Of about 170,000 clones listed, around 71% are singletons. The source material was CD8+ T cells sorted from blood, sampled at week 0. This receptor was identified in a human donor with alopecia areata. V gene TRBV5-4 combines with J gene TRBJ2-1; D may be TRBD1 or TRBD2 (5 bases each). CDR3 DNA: TGTGCCAGCAGCTTGACGCGCACCGGGGCCAATGAGCAGTTCTTC. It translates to CASSLTRTGANEQFF.